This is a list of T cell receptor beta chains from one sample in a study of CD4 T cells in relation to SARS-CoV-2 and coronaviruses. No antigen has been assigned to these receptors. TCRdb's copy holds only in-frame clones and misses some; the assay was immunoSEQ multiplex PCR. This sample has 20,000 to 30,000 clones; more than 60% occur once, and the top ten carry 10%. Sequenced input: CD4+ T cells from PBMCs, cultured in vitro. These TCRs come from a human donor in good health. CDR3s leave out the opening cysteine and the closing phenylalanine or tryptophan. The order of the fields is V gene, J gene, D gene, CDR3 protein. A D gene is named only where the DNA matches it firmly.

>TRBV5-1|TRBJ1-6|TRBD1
ASSLGQDNSPLH
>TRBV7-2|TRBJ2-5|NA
ASSLGRRETQY
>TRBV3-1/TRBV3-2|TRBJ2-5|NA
ASSQGGETQY
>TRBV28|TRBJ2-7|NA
ASTLVRGMRYEQY
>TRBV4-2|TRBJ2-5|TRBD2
ASSQGPSGTPQETQY
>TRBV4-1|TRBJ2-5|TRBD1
ASSQGGTGGIGGETQY
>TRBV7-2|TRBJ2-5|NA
ASSLVPLRWTEETQY
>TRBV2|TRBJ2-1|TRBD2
ASNGAGGEGEQF
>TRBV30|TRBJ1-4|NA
AWTGAGNEKLF
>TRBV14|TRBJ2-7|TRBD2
ASSQVVRLAGVIRAEQY
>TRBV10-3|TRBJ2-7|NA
AISESSGLGQY
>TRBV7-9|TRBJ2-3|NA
ASSLEFGDTQY
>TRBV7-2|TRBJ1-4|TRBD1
ASSFGTGGEKLF
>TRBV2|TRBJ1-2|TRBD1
ASKTGGYGYT
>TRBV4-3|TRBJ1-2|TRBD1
ASSQTGVGYT
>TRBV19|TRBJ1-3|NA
ASSPRQRTSGNTIY
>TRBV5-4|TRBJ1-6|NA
ASSLGVQGRRDSPLH
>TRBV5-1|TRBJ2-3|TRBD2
ASRNSGRETDTQY
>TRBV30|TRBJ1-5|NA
AWSVTPNSNQPQH
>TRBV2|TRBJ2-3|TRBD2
ASSPRTSGGDTQY
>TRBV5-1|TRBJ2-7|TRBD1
ASSGGTGGYEQY
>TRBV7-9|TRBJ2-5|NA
ASSLVATQETQY
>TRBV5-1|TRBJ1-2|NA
ASSPSRAGYGYT
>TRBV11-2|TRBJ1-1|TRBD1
ASSSDRGTEAF
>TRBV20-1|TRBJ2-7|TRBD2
SASRLAGGSYEQY
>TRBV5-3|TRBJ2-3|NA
ARRRDTQY